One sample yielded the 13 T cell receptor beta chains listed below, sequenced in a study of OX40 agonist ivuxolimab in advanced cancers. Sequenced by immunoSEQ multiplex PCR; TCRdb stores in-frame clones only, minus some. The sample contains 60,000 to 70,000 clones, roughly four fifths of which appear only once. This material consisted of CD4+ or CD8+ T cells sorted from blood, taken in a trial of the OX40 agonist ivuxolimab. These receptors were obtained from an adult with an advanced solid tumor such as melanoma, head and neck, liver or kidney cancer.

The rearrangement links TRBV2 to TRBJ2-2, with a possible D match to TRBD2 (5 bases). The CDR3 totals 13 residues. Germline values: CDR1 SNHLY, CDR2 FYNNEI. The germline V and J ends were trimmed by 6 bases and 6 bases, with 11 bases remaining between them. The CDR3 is CASSGQEAGELFF. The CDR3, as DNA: TGTGCCAGCAGCGGGCAGGAGGCCGGGGAGCTGTTTTTT. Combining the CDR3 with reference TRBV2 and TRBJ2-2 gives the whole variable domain EPEVTQTPSHQVTQMGQEVILRCVPISNHLYFYWYRQILGQKVEFLVSFYNNEISEKSEIFDDQFSVERPDGSNFTLKIRSTKLEDSAMYFCASSGQEAGELFFGEGSRLTVL.

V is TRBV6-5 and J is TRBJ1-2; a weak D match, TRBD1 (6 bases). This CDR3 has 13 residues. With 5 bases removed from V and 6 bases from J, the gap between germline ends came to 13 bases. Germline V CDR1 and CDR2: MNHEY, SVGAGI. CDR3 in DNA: TGTGCCAGCAGTCCAACAGGGTACAATGGCTACACCTTC. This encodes CASSPTGYNGYTF.

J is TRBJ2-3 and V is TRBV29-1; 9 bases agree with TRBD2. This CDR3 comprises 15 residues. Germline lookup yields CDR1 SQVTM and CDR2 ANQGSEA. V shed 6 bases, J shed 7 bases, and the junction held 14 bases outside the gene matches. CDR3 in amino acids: CSVSGGTSWRNTQYF. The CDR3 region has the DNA TGCAGCGTGAGTGGGGGGACTAGCTGGAGGAATACGCAGTATTTT.

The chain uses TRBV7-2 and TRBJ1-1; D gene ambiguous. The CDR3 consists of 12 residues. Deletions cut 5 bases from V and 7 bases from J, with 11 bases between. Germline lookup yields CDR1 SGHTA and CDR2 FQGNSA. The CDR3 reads CASSPRIVEAFF. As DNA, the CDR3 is TGTGCCAGCAGCCCCCGGATTGTTGAAGCTTTCTTT.

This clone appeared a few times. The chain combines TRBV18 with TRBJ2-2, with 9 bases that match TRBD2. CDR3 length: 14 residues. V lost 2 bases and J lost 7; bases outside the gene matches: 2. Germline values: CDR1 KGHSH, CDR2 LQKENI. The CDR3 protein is CASSPELAGGELFF. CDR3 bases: TGTGCCAGCTCACCAGAACTAGCGGGCGGGGAGCTGTTTTTT. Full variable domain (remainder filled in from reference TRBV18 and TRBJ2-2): NAGVMQNPRHLVRRRGQEARLRCSPMKGHSHVYWYRQLPEEGLKFMVYLQKENIIDESGMPKERFSAEFPKEGPSILRIQQVVRGDSAAYFCASSPELAGGELFFGEGSRLTVL.

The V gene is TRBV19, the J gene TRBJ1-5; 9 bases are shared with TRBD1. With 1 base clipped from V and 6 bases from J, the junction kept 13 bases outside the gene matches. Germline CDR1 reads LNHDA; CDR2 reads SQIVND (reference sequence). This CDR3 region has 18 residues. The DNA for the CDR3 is TGTGCCAGTAGTATAGTCTTCAGTTGGACAGGGGCGGGTCAGCCCCAGCATTTT. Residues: CASSIVFSWTGAGQPQHF.

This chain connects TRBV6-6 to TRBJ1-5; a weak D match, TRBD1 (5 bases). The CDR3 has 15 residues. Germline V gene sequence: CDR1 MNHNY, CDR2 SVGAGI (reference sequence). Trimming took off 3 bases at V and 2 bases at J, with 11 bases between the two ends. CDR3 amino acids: CASSYSQGRNQPQHF. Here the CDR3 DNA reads TGTGCCAGCAGTTATTCTCAGGGCCGCAATCAGCCCCAGCATTTT.

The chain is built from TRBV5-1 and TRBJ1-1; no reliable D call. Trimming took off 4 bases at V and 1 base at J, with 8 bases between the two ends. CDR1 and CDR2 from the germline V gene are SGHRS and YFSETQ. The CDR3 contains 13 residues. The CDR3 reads CASSLGPNTEAFF. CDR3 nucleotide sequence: TGCGCCAGCAGCCTGGGCCCGAACACTGAAGCTTTCTTT.

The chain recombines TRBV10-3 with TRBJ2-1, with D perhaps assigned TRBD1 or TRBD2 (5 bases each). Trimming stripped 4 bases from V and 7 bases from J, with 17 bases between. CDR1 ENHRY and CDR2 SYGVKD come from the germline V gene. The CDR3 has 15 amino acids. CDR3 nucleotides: TGTGCCATCAGTGTCACGGGGCGCGCAGGGAATGAGCAGTTCTTC. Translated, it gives CAISVTGRAGNEQFF.

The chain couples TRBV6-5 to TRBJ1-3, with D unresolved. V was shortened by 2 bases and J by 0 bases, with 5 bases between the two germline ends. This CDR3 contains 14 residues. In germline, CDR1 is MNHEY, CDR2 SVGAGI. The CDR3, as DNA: TGTGCCAGCAGTTACGCTGACTCTGGAAACACCATATATTTT. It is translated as CASSYADSGNTIYF.

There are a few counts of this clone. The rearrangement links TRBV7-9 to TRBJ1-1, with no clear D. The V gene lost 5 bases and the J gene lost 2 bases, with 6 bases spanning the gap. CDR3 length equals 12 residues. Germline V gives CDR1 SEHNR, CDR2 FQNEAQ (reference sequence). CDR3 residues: CASSETNTEAFF. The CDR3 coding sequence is TGTGCCAGCAGCGAAACTAACACTGAAGCTTTCTTT. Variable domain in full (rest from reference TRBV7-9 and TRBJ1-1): DTGVSQNPRHKITKRGQNVTFRCDPISEHNRLYWYRQTLGQGPEFLTYFQNEAQLEKSRLLSDRFSAERPKGSFSTLEIQRTEQGDSAMYLCASSETNTEAFFGQGTRLTVV.

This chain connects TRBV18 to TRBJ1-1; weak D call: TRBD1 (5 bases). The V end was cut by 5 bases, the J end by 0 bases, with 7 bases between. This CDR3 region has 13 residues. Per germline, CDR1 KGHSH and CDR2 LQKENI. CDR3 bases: TGTGCCAGCTCAAAGGACATGAACACTGAAGCTTTCTTT. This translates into CASSKDMNTEAFF.

Here the CDR3 reads CASSFQRLQETQYF. The CDR3 DNA reads TGCGCCAGCAGCTTCCAGCGGCTCCAAGAGACCCAGTACTTC. The chain combines TRBV5-1 with TRBJ2-5; a weak D match, TRBD2 (5 bases). CDR1 and CDR2 (germline): SGHRS, YFSETQ. Deletions cut 2 bases from V and 1 base from J, with 9 bases between. The CDR3 has 14 residues.